This T cell receptor beta chain was found in a study of cytomegalovirus exposure and HLA in healthy donors. Notes on the study in general: Later analysis associated a missense DCLRE1C variant with TCR beta V- and J-gene trimming.

In regard to this clone: The antigen is undetermined. One end of the junction does not line up with germline, which may come from a read error.

The study ran its PCR with 60 Vbeta and 13 Jbeta primers. Profiled with immunoSEQ multiplex PCR; TCRdb holds only in-frame clones, not every one. The profile shows 150,000 to 200,000 clones, around three quarters of them singletons. The CDR3 contains 14 residues. Germline loops: CDR1 SGDLS, CDR2 YYNGEE. The receptor was isolated from a woman aged 45 to 65 in good health and CMV-seropositive. Sequenced input: PBMCs. V is TRBV9 and J is TRBJ2-5; possibly TRBD2 for D (5 bases). This CDR3 reads CTSSVGSSRETQYF. The CDR3 coding sequence is TGTACCAGCAGCGTAGGATCTAGCAGGGAGACCCAGTACTTC. The variable domain in full, with the rest retrieved from reference TRBV9 and TRBJ2-5, is DSGVTQTPKHLITATGQRVTLRCSPRSGDLSVYWYQQSLDQGLQFLIQYYNGEERAKGNILERFSAQQFPDLHSELNLSSLELGDSALYFCTSSVGSSRETQYFGPGTRLLVL.